This T cell receptor (beta chain) appears in the sequencing data of a study of CD8 T cells in Susac syndrome (dated by TCRdb to between 2018 and 2020). With respect to the entire study: Repertoire sequencing was used to test whether CD8+ T cell activation and differentiation in Susac syndrome was antigen driven. The clonality of the CD8+ T cell repertoire was compared across more than 9 healthy donors, roughly 14 Susac syndrome patients and around 16 multiple sclerosis patients. Summary of the overall study and its limitations: The study acknowledged that relatively few individuals were included in the TCR sequencing and HLA analysis.

Its CDR3 holds 15 amino acids, cysteine through phenylalanine. Just CDR3 DNA is preserved here, 45 bases in frame from base 1. V drops 5 bases and J drops 0 bases, leaving 14 bases in between. The germline V gene (reference sequence) supplies CDR1 PRHDT and CDR2 FYEKMQ. About this clonotype itself: Its antigen remains unidentified. No much larger clone is present one base from it, and per-base qualities are unavailable.

RNA was extracted using the RNeasy kit, and about 0.5 to 1 ug of the RNA was reverse transcribed with random hexamers. The immunoSEQ multiplex PCR assay, which covers 54 Vbeta and 13 Jbeta segments, was used to amplify TCR beta CDR3 regions. To correct PCR amplification bias, a synthetic template baseline was used for both primer optimization and computational correction. On the study's bioinformatics: Reads were assigned to V, D and J genes according to IMGT and analyzed in immunoSEQ Analyzer, with only productive sequences retained. Clonality was computed as one minus Shannon entropy normalized by log2 of the number of productive unique sequences. For each patient and control, public and private clones were evaluated within the 100 most prevalent clones. Susac-specific clones were defined as absent from healthy and MS cohorts, roughly 1,100 published viral clones and other ImmuneACCESS disease sequences. The raw public data were reprocessed by TCRdb itself: fastp quality trimming at Q25, MiXCR clonotype calling, in-frame beta chains only. Each CDR3 protein appears once, grouped with its most common genes and DNA. TCRdb, not the authors, supplied the V and J calls. The sample has around 70,000 distinct CDR3 sequences on record, 85% to 95% of them singletons. The ten largest make up 0.45% to 0.65% of the sample.

Peripheral blood CD8+ and CD4+ T cells from healthy donors, Susac syndrome patients and multiple sclerosis patients were profiled by high-throughput TCR beta sequencing. The multiple sclerosis controls were treatment-naive patients whose relapsing-remitting disease, either stable or active, fulfilled the revised McDonald criteria. Bulk CD8+ and CD4+ T cells were purified magnetically by negative isolation, whereas CD8+ TEMRA cells were enriched by FACS. Blood was drawn into EDTA tubes, processed within 24 hours, and PBMCs were isolated by density gradient centrifugation. PBMCs destined for TCR sequencing were cryopreserved in liquid nitrogen and later thawed in a 37 °C water bath. The sorted or isolated CD4+, CD8+ and CD8+ TEMRA cells reached a purity of at least 90%.

Material: CD8+ T cells from PBMCs. This clonotype was obtained from a human donor with multiple sclerosis. In this chain, TRBV13 is recombined with TRBJ2-7, with no confidently assigned D gene. The DNA sequence follows: TGTGCCAGCAGCGCAACCGGTATTTACTCCTACGAGCAGTACTTC. Translated, this gives CASSATGIYSYEQYF.